This TCR beta chain derives from a study of T-cell memory formation after mild COVID-19. The V segment lost 5 bases and the J segment 0 bases; nucleotides outside the gene matches: 2. The CDR3 has 14 residues. Germline assignment: CDR1 SGHTA and CDR2 FQGTGA. This clonotype appeared once. It was 5'RACE with constant-segment primers that produced the TCR alpha and TCR beta cDNA libraries, which carried sample barcodes and UMIs. TCRdb reanalysed the 5' RACE reads using MiXCR and keeps one entry per CDR3 protein. The table records 400,000 or so distinct CDR3 sequences, around 21% of them present only once.

Sequenced: PBMCs or a T cell subset sorted from them (not recorded which). The sequence was collected from an adult woman who had mild COVID-19 (a few samples of this study predate the infection). Cell type and time point are not known. The chain combines TRBV7-3 with TRBJ2-3, with TRBD2 matching 7 bases. DNA for the CDR3: TGTGCCAGCAGCCTAGCGGTTAGCACAGATACGCAGTATTTT. Translation: CASSLAVSTDTQYF. Full variable domain (remainder filled in from reference TRBV7-3 and TRBJ2-3): GAGVSQTPSNKVTEKGKYVELRCDPISGHTALYWYRQSLGQGPEFLIYFQGTGAADDSGLPNDRFFAVRPEGSVSTLKIQRTERGDSAVYLCASSLAVSTDTQYFGPGTRLTVL.